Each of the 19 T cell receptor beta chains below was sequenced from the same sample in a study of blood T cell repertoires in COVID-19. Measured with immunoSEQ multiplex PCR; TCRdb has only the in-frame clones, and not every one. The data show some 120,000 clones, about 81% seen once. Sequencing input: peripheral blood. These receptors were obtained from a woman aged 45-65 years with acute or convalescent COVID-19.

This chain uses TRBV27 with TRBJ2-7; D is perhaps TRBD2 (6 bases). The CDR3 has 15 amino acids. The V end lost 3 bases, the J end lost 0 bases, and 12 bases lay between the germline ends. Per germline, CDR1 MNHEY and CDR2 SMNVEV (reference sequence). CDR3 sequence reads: CASSFTAGSSYEQYF. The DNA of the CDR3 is TGTGCCAGCAGTTTCACTGCGGGGAGCTCCTACGAGCAGTACTTC.

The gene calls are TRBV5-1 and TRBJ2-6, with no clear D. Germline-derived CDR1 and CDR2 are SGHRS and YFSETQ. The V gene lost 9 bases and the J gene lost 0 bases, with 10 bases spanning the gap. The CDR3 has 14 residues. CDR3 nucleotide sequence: TGCGCCACTACAGCTTCCTCTGGGGCCAACGTCCTGACTTTC. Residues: CATTASSGANVLTF.

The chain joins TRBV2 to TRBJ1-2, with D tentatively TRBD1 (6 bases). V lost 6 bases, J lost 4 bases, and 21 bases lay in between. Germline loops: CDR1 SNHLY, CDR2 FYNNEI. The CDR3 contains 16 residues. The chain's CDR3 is CASSPSGTYNFYGYTF. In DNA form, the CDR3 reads TGTGCCAGCAGCCCTTCGGGGACATACAATTTCTATGGCTACACCTTC. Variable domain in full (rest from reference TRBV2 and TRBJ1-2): EPEVTQTPSHQVTQMGQEVILRCVPISNHLYFYWYRQILGQKVEFLVSFYNNEISEKSEIFDDQFSVERPDGSNFTLKIRSTKLEDSAMYFCASSPSGTYNFYGYTFGSGTRLTVV.

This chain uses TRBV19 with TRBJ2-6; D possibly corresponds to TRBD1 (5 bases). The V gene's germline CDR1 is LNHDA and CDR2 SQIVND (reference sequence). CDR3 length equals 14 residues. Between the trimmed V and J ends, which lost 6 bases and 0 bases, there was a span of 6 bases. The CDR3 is CASRDSSGANVLTF. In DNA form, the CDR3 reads TGTGCCAGTAGAGACAGCTCTGGGGCCAACGTCCTGACTTTC.

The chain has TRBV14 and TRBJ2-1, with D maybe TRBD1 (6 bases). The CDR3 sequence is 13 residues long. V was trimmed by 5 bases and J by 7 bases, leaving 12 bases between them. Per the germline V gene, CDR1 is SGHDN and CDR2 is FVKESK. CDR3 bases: TGTGCCAGCAGCAAACAAAGGGGGAATGAGCAGTTCTTC. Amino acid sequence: CASSKQRGNEQFF.

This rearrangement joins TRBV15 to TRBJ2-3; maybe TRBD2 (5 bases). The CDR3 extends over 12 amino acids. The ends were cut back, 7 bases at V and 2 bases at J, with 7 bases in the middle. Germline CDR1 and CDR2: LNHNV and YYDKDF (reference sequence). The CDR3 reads CATTGVTDTQYF. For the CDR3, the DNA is TGTGCCACCACCGGGGTCACAGATACGCAGTATTTT.

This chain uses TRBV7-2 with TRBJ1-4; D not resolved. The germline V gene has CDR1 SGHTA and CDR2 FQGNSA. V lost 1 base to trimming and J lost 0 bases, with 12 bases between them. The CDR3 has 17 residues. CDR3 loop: CASSLGSGKATNEKLFF. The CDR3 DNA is TGTGCCAGCAGCTTAGGGTCGGGGAAAGCAACTAATGAAAAACTGTTTTTT.

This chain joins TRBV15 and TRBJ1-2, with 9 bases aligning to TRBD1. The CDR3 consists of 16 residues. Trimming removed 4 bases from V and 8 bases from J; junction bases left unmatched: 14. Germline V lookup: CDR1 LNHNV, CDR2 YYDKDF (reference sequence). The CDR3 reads CATSISLTGGLSGYTF. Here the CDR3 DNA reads TGTGCCACCAGCATCTCTCTTACAGGGGGCCTGAGCGGCTACACCTTC. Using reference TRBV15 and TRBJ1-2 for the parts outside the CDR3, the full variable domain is DAMVIQNPRYQVTQFGKPVTLSCSQTLNHNVMYWYQQKSSQAPKLLFHYYDKDFNNEADTPDNFQSRRPNTSFCFLDIRSPGLGDTAMYLCATSISLTGGLSGYTFGSGTRLTVV.

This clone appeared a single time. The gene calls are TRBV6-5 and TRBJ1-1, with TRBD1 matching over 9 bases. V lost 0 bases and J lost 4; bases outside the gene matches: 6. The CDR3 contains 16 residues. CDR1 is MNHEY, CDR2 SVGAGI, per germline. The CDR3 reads CASSYSRVTGGTEAFF. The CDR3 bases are TGTGCCAGCAGTTACTCGAGGGTGACAGGGGGCACTGAAGCTTTCTTT.

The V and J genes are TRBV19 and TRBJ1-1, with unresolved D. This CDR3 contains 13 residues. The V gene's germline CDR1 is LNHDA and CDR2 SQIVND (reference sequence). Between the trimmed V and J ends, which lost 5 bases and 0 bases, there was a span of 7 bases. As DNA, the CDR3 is TGTGCCAGTAGTGTGCAGGTGAACACTGAAGCTTTCTTT. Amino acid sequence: CASSVQVNTEAFF.

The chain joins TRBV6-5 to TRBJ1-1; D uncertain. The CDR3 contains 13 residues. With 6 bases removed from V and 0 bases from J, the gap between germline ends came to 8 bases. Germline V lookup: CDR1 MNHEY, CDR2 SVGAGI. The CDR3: CASSREMNTEAFF. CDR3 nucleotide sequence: TGTGCCAGCAGCCGAGAGATGAACACTGAAGCTTTCTTT.

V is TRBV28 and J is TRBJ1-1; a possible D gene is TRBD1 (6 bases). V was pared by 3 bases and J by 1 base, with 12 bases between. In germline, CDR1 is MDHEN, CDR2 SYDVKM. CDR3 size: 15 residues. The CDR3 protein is CASSLIQGRNTEAFF. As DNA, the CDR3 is TGTGCCAGCAGTTTGATACAGGGAAGGAACACTGAAGCTTTCTTT.

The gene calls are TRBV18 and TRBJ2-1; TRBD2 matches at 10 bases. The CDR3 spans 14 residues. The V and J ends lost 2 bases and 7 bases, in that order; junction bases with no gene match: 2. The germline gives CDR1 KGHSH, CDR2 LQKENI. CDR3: CASSPTSGKNEQFF. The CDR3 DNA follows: TGTGCCAGCTCACCAACTAGCGGGAAAAATGAGCAGTTCTTC. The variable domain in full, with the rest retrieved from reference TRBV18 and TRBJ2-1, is NAGVMQNPRHLVRRRGQEARLRCSPMKGHSHVYWYRQLPEEGLKFMVYLQKENIIDESGMPKERFSAEFPKEGPSILRIQQVVRGDSAAYFCASSPTSGKNEQFFGPGTRLTVL.

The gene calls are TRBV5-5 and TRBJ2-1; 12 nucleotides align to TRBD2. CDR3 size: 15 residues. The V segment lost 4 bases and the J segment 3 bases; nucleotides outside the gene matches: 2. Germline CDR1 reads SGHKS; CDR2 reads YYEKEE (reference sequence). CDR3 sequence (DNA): TGTGCCAGCAGCCGACTAGCGGGAGACTACAATGAGCAGTTCTTC. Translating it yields CASSRLAGDYNEQFF.

The CDR3 nucleotides are TGTGCCACCAGTGATAGGCGGACTCCACAAGAGACCCAGTACTTC. Translated: CATSDRRTPQETQYF. This sequence joins TRBV24-1 and TRBJ2-5; weak D call: TRBD2 (5 bases). CDR1 KGHDR and CDR2 SFDVKD come from the germline V gene. The CDR3 length is 15 residues. The V gene lost 3 bases and the J gene lost 2 bases, with 12 bases spanning the gap.

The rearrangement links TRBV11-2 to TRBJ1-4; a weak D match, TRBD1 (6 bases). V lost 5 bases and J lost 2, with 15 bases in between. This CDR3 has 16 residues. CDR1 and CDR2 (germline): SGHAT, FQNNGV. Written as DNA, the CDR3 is TGTGCCAGCAGCCAGGGGACCGAGGGGACTAATGAAAAACTGTTTTTT. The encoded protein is CASSQGTEGTNEKLFF.

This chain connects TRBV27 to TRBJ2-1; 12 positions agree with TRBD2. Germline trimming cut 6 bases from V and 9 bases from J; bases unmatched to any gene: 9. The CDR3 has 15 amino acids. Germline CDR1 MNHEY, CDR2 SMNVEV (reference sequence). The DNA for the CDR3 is TGTGCCAGCAGGGGGAGGACTAGCGGGAATAGTGAGCAGTTCTTC. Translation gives CASRGRTSGNSEQFF.

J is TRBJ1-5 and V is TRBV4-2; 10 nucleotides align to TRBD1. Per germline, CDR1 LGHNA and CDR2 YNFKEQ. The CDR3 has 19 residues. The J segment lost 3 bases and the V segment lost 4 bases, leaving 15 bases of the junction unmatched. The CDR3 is CASSPEDRGRGSINQPQHF. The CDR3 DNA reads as TGTGCCAGCAGCCCCGAAGACAGGGGGCGAGGAAGTATCAATCAGCCCCAGCATTTT.

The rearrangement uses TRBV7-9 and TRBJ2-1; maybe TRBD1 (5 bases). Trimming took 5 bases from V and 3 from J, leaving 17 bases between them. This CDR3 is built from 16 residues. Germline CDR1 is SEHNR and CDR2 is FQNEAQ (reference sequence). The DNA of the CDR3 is TGTGCCAGCAGCCCCGTGCTGAATACAGGCTACAATGAGCAGTTCTTC. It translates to CASSPVLNTGYNEQFF. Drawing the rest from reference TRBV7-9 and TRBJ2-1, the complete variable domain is DTGVSQNPRHKITKRGQNVTFRCDPISEHNRLYWYRQTLGQGPEFLTYFQNEAQLEKSRLLSDRFSAERPKGSFSTLEIQRTEQGDSAMYLCASSPVLNTGYNEQFFGPGTRLTVL.